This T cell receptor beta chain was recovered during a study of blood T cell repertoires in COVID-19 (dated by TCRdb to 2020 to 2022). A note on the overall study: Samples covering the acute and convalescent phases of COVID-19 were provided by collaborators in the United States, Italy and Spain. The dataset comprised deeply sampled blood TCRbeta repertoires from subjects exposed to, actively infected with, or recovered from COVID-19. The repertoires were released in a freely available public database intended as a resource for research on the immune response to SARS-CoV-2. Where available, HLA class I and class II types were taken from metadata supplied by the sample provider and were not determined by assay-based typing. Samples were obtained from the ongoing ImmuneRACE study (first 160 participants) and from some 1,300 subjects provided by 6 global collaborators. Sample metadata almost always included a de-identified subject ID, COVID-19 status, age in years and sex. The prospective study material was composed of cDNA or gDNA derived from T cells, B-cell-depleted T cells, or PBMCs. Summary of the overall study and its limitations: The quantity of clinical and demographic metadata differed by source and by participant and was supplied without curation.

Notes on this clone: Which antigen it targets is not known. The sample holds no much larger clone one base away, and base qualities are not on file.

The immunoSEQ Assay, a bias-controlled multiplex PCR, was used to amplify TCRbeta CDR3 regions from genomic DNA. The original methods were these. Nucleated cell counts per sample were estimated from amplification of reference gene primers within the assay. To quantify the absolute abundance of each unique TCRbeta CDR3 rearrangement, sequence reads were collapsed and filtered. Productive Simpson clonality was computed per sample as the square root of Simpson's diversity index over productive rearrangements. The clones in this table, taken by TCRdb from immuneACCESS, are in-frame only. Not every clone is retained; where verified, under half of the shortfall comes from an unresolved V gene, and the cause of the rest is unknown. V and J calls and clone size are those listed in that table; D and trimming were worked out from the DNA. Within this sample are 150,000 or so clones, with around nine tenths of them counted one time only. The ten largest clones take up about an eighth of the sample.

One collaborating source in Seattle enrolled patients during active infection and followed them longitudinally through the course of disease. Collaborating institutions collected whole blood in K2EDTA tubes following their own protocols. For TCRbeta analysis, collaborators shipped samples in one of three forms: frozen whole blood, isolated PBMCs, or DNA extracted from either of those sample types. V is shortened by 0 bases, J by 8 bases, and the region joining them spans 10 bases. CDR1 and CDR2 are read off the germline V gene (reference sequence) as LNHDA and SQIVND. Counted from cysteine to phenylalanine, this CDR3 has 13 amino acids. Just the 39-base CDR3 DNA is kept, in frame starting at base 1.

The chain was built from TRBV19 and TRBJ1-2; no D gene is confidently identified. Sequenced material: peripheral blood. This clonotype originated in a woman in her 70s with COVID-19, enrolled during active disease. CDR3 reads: CASSIDLFRGYTF. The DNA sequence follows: TGTGCCAGTAGTATAGATCTTTTCCGGGGCTACACCTTC.